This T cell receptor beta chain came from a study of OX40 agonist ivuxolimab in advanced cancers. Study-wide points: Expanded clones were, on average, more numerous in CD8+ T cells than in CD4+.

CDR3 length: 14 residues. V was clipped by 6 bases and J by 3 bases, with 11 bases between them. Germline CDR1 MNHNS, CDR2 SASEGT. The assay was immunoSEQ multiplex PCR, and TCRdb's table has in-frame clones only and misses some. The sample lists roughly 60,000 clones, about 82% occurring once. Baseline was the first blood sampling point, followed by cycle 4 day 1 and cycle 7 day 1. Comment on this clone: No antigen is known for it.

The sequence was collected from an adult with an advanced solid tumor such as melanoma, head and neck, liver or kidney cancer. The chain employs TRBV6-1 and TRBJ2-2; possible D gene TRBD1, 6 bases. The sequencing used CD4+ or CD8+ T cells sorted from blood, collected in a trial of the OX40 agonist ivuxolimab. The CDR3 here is CASRTDSHTGELFF. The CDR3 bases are TGTGCCAGCAGGACGGACAGTCACACCGGGGAGCTGTTTTTT.